This T cell receptor beta chain was sequenced for a study of blood T cell repertoires in COVID-19. This CDR3 is built from 16 residues. Trimming removed 2 bases from V and 1 base from J; junction bases left unmatched: 5. Per germline, CDR1 MNHEY and CDR2 SVGAGI. Authors' analysis steps: By means of reference gene primer amplification, nucleated cell counts were estimated. TCRdb's table, derived via immunoSEQ multiplex PCR, lists solely in-frame clones and lacks some. That table supplies the V and J calls and clone size; D and trimming were determined from the DNA. The sample shows 200,000 to 250,000 clones, approximately 90% of them seen only once.

The sample consisted of peripheral blood. The receptor was isolated from a man in his fifties or sixties with COVID-19, enrolled during active disease. V gene TRBV6-5 combines with J gene TRBJ2-5; 9 bases match TRBD2. CDR3 loop: CASSYMASGTQETQYF. The CDR3 DNA reads TGTGCCAGCAGTTACATGGCTAGCGGGACCCAAGAGACCCAGTACTTC.